What follows are 24 T cell receptor beta chains derived from one specimen sequenced in a study of PD-L1 blockade in urothelial cancer. Here immunoSEQ multiplex PCR was the method, and the copy in TCRdb shows in-frame clones only, minus some. The sample includes about 130,000 clones, less than 85% of them seen just once. Time point in this sample: pretreatment peripheral blood. The starting material was PBMCs, obtained around atezolizumab (anti-PD-L1) treatment. These receptor sequences come from a man aged 45-65 years with urothelial cancer.

The chain is built from TRBV28 and TRBJ2-7; D perhaps matches TRBD2 (5 bases). CDR3 length: 15 residues. Trimming shortened V by 5 bases and J by 0 bases, and 14 bases separated the two germline ends. Germline V gives CDR1 MDHEN, CDR2 SYDVKM. CDR3 region: CASSELAYSSYEQYF. DNA for the CDR3: TGTGCCAGCAGTGAGCTAGCTTATAGCTCCTACGAGCAGTACTTC.

The chain recombines TRBV4-1 with TRBJ2-4; the match to TRBD2 covers 7 bases. Germline CDR1 is MGHRA and CDR2 is YSYEKL. The CDR3 is 17 residues long. The trim removed 4 bases at V and 1 base at J, leaving 10 bases unmatched. CDR3 in DNA: TGCGCCAGCAGCCCGGTGGGGGACTACCGGGCCAAAAACATTCAGTACTTC. Translating it yields CASSPVGDYRAKNIQYF.

V usage is TRBV19 and J usage is TRBJ2-1, with D possibly TRBD2 on 7 matching bases. CDR3 length equals 15 residues. Germline V lookup: CDR1 LNHDA, CDR2 SQIVND (reference sequence). Deletions cut 3 bases from V and 9 bases from J, with 18 bases between. CDR3 nucleotide sequence: TGTGCCAGTAGTATTCAAGACGGACTAGGGGGTGAGCAGTTCTTC. Amino acid sequence: CASSIQDGLGGEQFF.

This chain links TRBV25-1 with TRBJ2-3; TRBD1 matches 8 bases. The CDR3 extends over 15 amino acids. Germline trimming cut 6 bases from V and 4 bases from J; bases unmatched to any gene: 9. The germline V gene encodes CDR1 MGHDK and CDR2 SYGVNS. In nucleotides, the CDR3 is TGTGCCAGCAGCACCCGGACAGGGTCGGCAGATACGCAGTATTTT. Translating it yields CASSTRTGSADTQYF.

This clone was counted a single time. This rearrangement joins TRBV14 to TRBJ2-1; D is undetermined. Trimming removed 1 base from V and 5 bases from J, with 15 bases in between. The germline V gene has CDR1 SGHDN and CDR2 FVKESK. This CDR3 has 16 residues. The CDR3 sequence is CASSQVFGVADNEQFF. The CDR3 DNA sequence: TGTGCCAGCAGCCAAGTATTTGGTGTGGCTGACAATGAGCAGTTCTTC.

The chain combines TRBV7-9 with TRBJ1-1, with TRBD1 matching 8 bases. This CDR3 contains 16 residues. V shed 5 bases, J shed 0 bases, and the junction held 8 bases outside the gene matches. Germline CDR1 reads SEHNR; CDR2 reads FQNEAQ (reference sequence). The CDR3 region has the DNA TGTGCCAGCAGCAAAATCGGACAGGGCCTGAACACTGAAGCTTTCTTT. The encoded protein is CASSKIGQGLNTEAFF.

The V call is TRBV18, the J call TRBJ2-6; TRBD2 matches at 7 bases. J lost 4 bases, V lost 3 bases, and 3 bases had no gene match. The CDR3 has 15 residues. The V gene's germline CDR1 is KGHSH and CDR2 LQKENI. The CDR3 nucleotides read TGTGCCAGCTCACCGAGCGGGGCCGGGGCCAACGTCCTGACTTTC. Residues: CASSPSGAGANVLTF.

The chain is built from TRBV5-1 and TRBJ1-4; TRBD1 matches 9 bases. The CDR3 runs 14 residues. Looked up from germline, CDR1 is SGHRS and CDR2 is YFSETQ. With 6 bases clipped from V and 7 bases from J, the junction kept 7 bases outside the gene matches. CDR3 sequence reads: CASTSGTGLEKLFF. In nucleotides, the CDR3 is TGCGCCAGCACTTCCGGGACAGGGCTTGAAAAACTGTTTTTT.

The V gene is TRBV7-3, the J gene TRBJ2-7, with D possibly being TRBD2 (6 bases). The V and J ends lost 8 bases and 6 bases respectively, with 17 bases between them. CDR3 length: 13 residues. CDR1 is SGHTA and CDR2 is FQGTGA in the germline V gene. CDR3 amino acids: CASSRLAKCEQYF. The CDR3 region has the DNA TGTGCCAGCTCGCGTCTAGCGAAGTGCGAGCAGTACTTC.

This sequence joins TRBV6-1 and TRBJ2-3; no definite D call. This CDR3 region has 15 residues. From germline, CDR1 is MNHNS and CDR2 SASEGT. V shed 4 bases and J shed 0 bases, with 11 bases lying between them. CDR3 sequence reads: CASSVPQASTDTQYF. The CDR3 coding sequence is TGTGCCAGCAGTGTGCCTCAAGCGAGCACAGATACGCAGTATTTT.

V gene TRBV7-2 combines with J gene TRBJ2-1; 11 bases align to TRBD2. The CDR3 totals 15 residues. J gave up 7 bases and V 1 base, and 3 bases lay outside the gene matches. Germline V gives CDR1 SGHTA, CDR2 FQGNSA. Written as DNA, the CDR3 is TGTGCCAGCAGCTTAGATGGGACTAGCGGTAATGAGCAGTTCTTC. The encoded protein is CASSLDGTSGNEQFF.

The V and J genes are TRBV30 and TRBJ2-1; the D gene is possibly TRBD2 (6 bases). This CDR3 is 15 amino acids long. The V and J ends lost 4 bases and 4 bases respectively, with 17 bases between them. The germline gives CDR1 GTSNPN, CDR2 SVGIG (reference sequence). The CDR3 DNA is TGTGCCTGGACGCGAACGGCGGGAAATTACAATGAGCAGTTCTTC. This codes for CAWTRTAGNYNEQFF. The whole variable domain, remainder taken from reference TRBV30 and TRBJ2-1, is SQTIHQWPATLVQPVGSPLSLECTVEGTSNPNLYWYRQAAGRGLQLLFYSVGIGQISSEVPQNLSASRPQDRQFILSSKKLLLSDSGFYLCAWTRTAGNYNEQFFGPGTRLTVL.

The rearrangement joins TRBV19 to TRBJ1-2, with a possible D match to TRBD1 (5 bases). The CDR3 is 13 residues long. Between the trimmed V and J ends, which lost 7 bases and 5 bases, there was a span of 14 bases. CDR1 is LNHDA, CDR2 SQIVND, per germline (reference sequence). The CDR3 DNA is TGTGCCAGTACATCTTTAAGGGGATATGGCTACACCTTC. This codes for CASTSLRGYGYTF.

V is TRBV5-1 and J is TRBJ1-5, with TRBD1 matching over 9 bases. V lost 1 base, J lost 4 bases, and 3 bases stayed unmatched. The CDR3 is made up of 15 amino acids. Germline CDR1 is SGHRS and CDR2 is YFSETQ. This CDR3 is CASSLTGQGNQPQHF. The CDR3, as DNA: TGCGCCAGCAGCTTGACGGGACAGGGTAATCAGCCCCAGCATTTT.

The V call is TRBV29-1, the J call TRBJ2-1; 10 positions match TRBD2. CDR3 size: 16 residues. Germline CDR1 reads SQVTM; CDR2 reads ANQGSEA. V dropped 4 bases and J dropped 8; count of bases not matched to a gene: 14. In nucleotides, the CDR3 is TGCAGCGTTGGTCGGGGGCGTCTAGCGGGAGTCGATGAGCAGTTCTTC. Protein product: CSVGRGRLAGVDEQFF.

The chain joins TRBV2 to TRBJ2-7; 8 bases are shared with TRBD2. The CDR3 is made up of 15 amino acids. Germline lookup yields CDR1 SNHLY and CDR2 FYNNEI. The V gene end was trimmed by 6 bases and the J gene end by 3 bases; junction bases not matched to a gene: 10. CDR3: CASRESAGDGYEQYF. The CDR3 bases are TGTGCCAGCAGGGAATCAGCGGGAGATGGCTACGAGCAGTACTTC.

This chain links TRBV6-1 with TRBJ2-7, with a weak D call TRBD2 (6 bases). The CDR3 is made up of 15 amino acids. Germline-derived CDR1 and CDR2 are MNHNS and SASEGT. Deletions cut 0 bases from V and 0 bases from J, with 9 bases between. CDR3 bases: TGTGCCAGCAGTGAAGCCGGGACTCGCTCCTACGAGCAGTACTTC. Translation: CASSEAGTRSYEQYF.

This chain links TRBV6-1 with TRBJ2-1; 9 bases agree with TRBD2. This CDR3 is built from 15 residues. Germline lookup yields CDR1 MNHNS and CDR2 SASEGT. J lost 4 bases, V lost 2 bases, and 3 bases had no gene match. Written as DNA, the CDR3 is TGTGCCAGCAGTGAACTTAGCGGGAGTTACAATGAGCAGTTCTTC. This encodes CASSELSGSYNEQFF.

The chain couples TRBV2 to TRBJ1-1; no clear D gene. Between the trimmed V and J ends, which lost 7 bases and 0 bases, there was a span of 6 bases. Per the germline V gene, CDR1 is SNHLY and CDR2 is FYNNEI. CDR3 length equals 12 residues. CDR3 sequence: CASNRLNTEAFF. The CDR3 nucleotides read TGTGCCAGCAACAGATTGAACACTGAAGCTTTCTTT. The full variable domain, rest sourced from reference TRBV2 and TRBJ1-1, is EPEVTQTPSHQVTQMGQEVILRCVPISNHLYFYWYRQILGQKVEFLVSFYNNEISEKSEIFDDQFSVERPDGSNFTLKIRSTKLEDSAMYFCASNRLNTEAFFGQGTRLTVV.

This clone was observed once. The rearrangement joins TRBV10-2 to TRBJ2-1; 8 bases map to TRBD1. The junction had 14 bases not matched to a gene; V was cut back by 10 bases and J by 9 bases. CDR3 length: 14 amino acids. Per the germline V gene, CDR1 is WSHSY and CDR2 is SAAADI. This CDR3 reads CATAPGQVNGEQFF. CDR3 sequence (DNA): TGCGCCACCGCCCCGGGACAGGTAAATGGTGAGCAGTTCTTC.

This chain uses TRBV7-9 with TRBJ1-6; D is ambiguous. The V gene's germline CDR1 is SEHNR and CDR2 FQNEAQ (reference sequence). CDR3 size: 15 residues. The V end was cut by 5 bases, the J end by 8 bases, with 16 bases between. The CDR3 region is CASSDDQKTYSPLHF. In nucleotides, the CDR3 is TGTGCCAGCAGCGACGATCAGAAGACTTATTCACCCCTCCACTTT.

This sequence joins TRBV30 and TRBJ2-5; D may be TRBD2 (5 bases). Deletions cut 3 bases from V and 5 bases from J, with 16 bases between. The V gene's germline CDR1 is GTSNPN and CDR2 SVGIG (reference sequence). The CDR3 consists of 14 residues. DNA of the CDR3: TGTGCCTGGAGCTTCGATTTTGGCGGGGAGACCCAGTACTTC. It is translated as CAWSFDFGGETQYF.

The chain has TRBV7-8 and TRBJ2-7; TRBD2 aligns across 14 bases. The germline V gene encodes CDR1 SGHVS and CDR2 FQNEAQ. V was pared by 5 bases and J by 4 bases, with 10 bases of the junction left unmatched. CDR3 length equals 17 residues. The CDR3 sequence is CASSQTTSGRAVYEQYF. The CDR3 bases are TGTGCCAGCAGCCAAACGACTAGCGGGAGGGCGGTATACGAGCAGTACTTC.

The V call is TRBV25-1, the J call TRBJ2-2; tentative D call: TRBD1 (6 bases). CDR3 length: 14 residues. Germline V CDR1 and CDR2: MGHDK, SYGVNS. V lost 6 bases and J lost 4, with 12 bases in between. The CDR3 sequence: CASSQTGLTGELFF. As DNA, the CDR3 is TGTGCCAGCAGCCAAACAGGGCTCACCGGGGAGCTGTTTTTT. Based on the CDR3 plus reference TRBV25-1 and TRBJ2-2, the full variable domain is EADIYQTPRYLVIGTGKKITLECSQTMGHDKMYWYQQDPGMELHLIHYSYGVNSTEKGDLSSESTVSRIRTEHFPLTLESARPSHTSQYLCASSQTGLTGELFFGEGSRLTVL.